The clone carrying this TCR beta chain has at least ten counts. This entry belongs to a study of HIV-infected patients and healthy controls. cDNA was made from 400 to 500 ng RNA using alpha and beta constant primers. Each of the alpha and beta chains got its own library through chain-specific third strand synthesis with indices. TCRdb reprocessed the 5' RACE reads with MiXCR, giving one entry per CDR3 protein. Here the sample spans approximately 9,500 distinct CDR3 sequences, around 4.9% being singletons. No cell fractionation was done, so the repertoire covers all unsorted peripheral blood T cells. The CDR3 sequence is 17 residues long. J gave up 3 bases and V 3 bases, and 10 bases lay outside the gene matches. Germline V gene sequence: CDR1 SGHKS, CDR2 YYEKEE (reference sequence).

Sequencing used blood, obtained before antiretroviral therapy. The chain carries TRBV5-5 and TRBJ2-3; 10 nucleotides agree with TRBD1. The origin of this receptor is an adult with HIV infection. The chain's CDR3 is CASSSGVTGGATDTQYF. CDR3 bases: TGTGCCAGCAGCTCCGGTGTGACAGGGGGCGCAACAGATACGCAGTATTTT.